The entry below describes one T cell receptor beta chain. Its antigen is still unknown. Within one base of it there is no much larger clone, and no base qualities were kept. From the cysteine through the phenylalanine, the CDR3 covers 15 amino acids. Of the read, only the CDR3 DNA is kept; its 45 bases are in frame from base 1. V loses 0 bases of germline sequence and J loses 4 bases, and the interval between the two ends is 13 bases. The germline V gene sets CDR1 to SGHRS and CDR2 to YFSETQ. This sample is drawn from a study of control samples from healthy donors and cancer patients (dated by TCRdb to 2019 to 2021). The library was generated by the immunoSEQ multiplex PCR assay. This is the immuneACCESS table as TCRdb keeps it, with only in-frame sequences that have V and J called. A part of the clones is gone; compared with another copy, unresolved V genes explain less than half, and the rest is unexplained. The sample table shows approximately 94,000 clones, and roughly 92% are seen once. The ten most abundant clones make up 0.85% to 1% of the sample.

The chain is encoded by TRBV5-1 joined to TRBJ1-2; a confident D gene designation cannot be given. The sample comprised blood. This clonotype was obtained from a woman aged 25 to 39 in good health. The CDR3 is CASSLEGQGSYGYTF. DNA sequence: TGCGCCAGCAGCTTGGAGGGCCAAGGTTCCTATGGCTACACCTTC.